These 28 T cell receptor beta chains originate from one sample sequenced in a study of post-analysis software for immune sequencing data. The antigens these receptors bind are not known. Overall study findings and caveats: A few TRBV segments occurring more often in patients than controls included TRBV5-6, TRBV5-1 and TRBV20-1.

Unique molecular identifiers were carried by the TCR beta cDNA libraries. TCRdb recomputed calls from the PCR reads with MiXCR, one row per CDR3 protein. The sample yields 400,000 to 500,000 distinct CDR3 sequences, less than 40% seen once. Material for sequencing was blood. Receptors originate from a girl aged 2 to 9 with multiple sclerosis.

The chain couples TRBV20-1 to TRBJ2-5, with TRBD1 as a possible D gene (6 bases). The CDR3 has 14 amino acids. The germline V and J ends were trimmed by 6 bases and 7 bases, with 21 bases remaining between them. Germline V gives CDR1 DFQATT, CDR2 SNEGSKA (reference sequence). CDR3 residues: CSASRVSGAGTQYF. In nucleotides, the CDR3 is TGCAGTGCGAGTCGGGTGTCAGGGGCAGGGACCCAGTACTTC.

This rearrangement joins TRBV28 to TRBJ1-2; D not certain. Between the trimmed V and J ends, which lost 3 bases and 7 bases, there was a span of 9 bases. The CDR3 sequence is 12 residues long. Germline loops: CDR1 MDHEN, CDR2 SYDVKM. CDR3 residues: CASSLSVIGYTF. The DNA for the CDR3 is TGTGCCAGCAGTTTGTCAGTCATTGGCTACACCTTC.

This clonotype turned up a few times. The rearrangement joins TRBV20-1 to TRBJ2-3, with TRBD2 matching 9 bases. There are 17 residues in the CDR3. Germline CDR1 DFQATT, CDR2 SNEGSKA (reference sequence). With 0 bases clipped from V and 4 bases from J, the junction kept 11 bases outside the gene matches. In DNA form, the CDR3 reads TGCAGTGCTAGAGATCCCACCCGACTAGCGGAGTCAGATACGCAGTATTTT. The encoded protein is CSARDPTRLAESDTQYF.

The J gene is TRBJ1-2, the V gene TRBV20-1, with TRBD1 matching 7 bases. Germline CDR1 reads DFQATT; CDR2 reads SNEGSKA (reference sequence). Trimming cost V 6 bases and J 4 bases; bases outside gene matches: 11. This CDR3 has 14 residues. CDR3 amino acids: CSAPSAGTAYGYTF. In DNA form, the CDR3 reads TGCAGTGCCCCATCCGCCGGGACAGCCTATGGCTACACCTTC.

The chain links TRBV6-6 to TRBJ1-2; D is undetermined. The germline V and J ends were trimmed by 0 bases and 6 bases, with 11 bases remaining between them. The CDR3 is 14 residues long. Germline V lookup: CDR1 MNHNY, CDR2 SVGAGI (reference sequence). The CDR3 protein is CASSYSGREDGYTF. CDR3 nucleotides: TGTGCCAGCAGTTACTCGGGTCGAGAGGATGGCTACACCTTC.

This clonotype was observed a few times. J is TRBJ2-3 and V is TRBV29-1, with 14 positions matching TRBD2. The CDR3 has 14 amino acids. Germline CDR1 reads SQVTM; CDR2 reads ANQGSEA. Trimming removed 7 bases from V and 6 bases from J; junction bases left unmatched: 6. CDR3 sequence (DNA): TGCAGCGGCTCCGGACTAGCGGGAGGTGATACGCAGTATTTT. It translates to CSGSGLAGGDTQYF.

This clonotype was seen more than once but under ten times. The J gene is TRBJ2-7, the V gene TRBV28; possibly TRBD1 for D (5 bases). This CDR3 has 14 residues. V lost 2 bases, J lost 4 bases, and 12 bases lay in between. Germline lookup yields CDR1 MDHEN and CDR2 SYDVKM. The CDR3 loop reads CASSLTGYPYEQYF. CDR3 sequence (DNA): TGTGCCAGCAGTTTAACAGGCTACCCTTACGAGCAGTACTTC.

Here the CDR3 reads CASSLDRTPSTDTQYF. The CDR3 bases are TGTGCCAGCAGCTTGGACCGGACCCCTAGCACAGATACGCAGTATTTT. This chain connects TRBV5-4 to TRBJ2-3, with D hard to call. Trimming took 0 bases from V and 0 from J, leaving 11 bases between them. The CDR3 extends over 16 amino acids. CDR1 and CDR2 from the germline V gene are SGHNT and YYREEE (reference sequence).

The gene calls are TRBV7-2 and TRBJ2-7, with 7 bases aligning to TRBD2. Trimming cost V 6 bases and J 3 bases; bases outside gene matches: 5. CDR1 SGHTA and CDR2 FQGNSA come from the germline V gene. The CDR3 sequence is 13 residues long. DNA for the CDR3: TGTGCCAGCAGTTTCGGGACTAACTACGAGCAGTACTTC. Translating gives CASSFGTNYEQYF.

The chain has TRBV7-6 and TRBJ1-4; D unresolved. V was cut by 5 bases and J by 8 bases, with 12 bases left in between. CDR1 and CDR2 (germline): SGHVS, FNYEAQ. This CDR3 is 13 amino acids long. CDR3: CASSTILGEKLFF. For the CDR3, the DNA is TGTGCCAGCAGCACCATATTAGGGGAAAAACTGTTTTTT. Filled out from reference TRBV7-6 and TRBJ1-4, the complete variable domain reads GAGVSQSPRYKVTKRGQDVALRCDPISGHVSLYWYRQALGQGPEFLTYFNYEAQQDKSGLPNDRFSAERPEGSISTLTIQRTEQRDSAMYRCASSTILGEKLFFGSGTQLSVL.

The J gene is TRBJ2-1, the V gene TRBV5-5; tentative D call: TRBD2 (6 bases). The CDR3 totals 18 residues. The ends were cut back, 4 bases at V and 5 bases at J, with 25 bases in the middle. Per germline, CDR1 SGHKS and CDR2 YYEKEE (reference sequence). CDR3 region: CASSPQRRRGSMDNEQFF. The CDR3 DNA is TGTGCCAGCAGCCCGCAGAGGAGACGGGGGAGTATGGACAATGAGCAGTTCTTC. The whole variable domain, remainder taken from reference TRBV5-5 and TRBJ2-1, is DAGVTQSPTHLIKTRGQQVTLRCSPISGHKSVSWYQQVLGQGPQFIFQYYEKEERGRGNFPDRFSARQFPNYSSELNVNALLLGDSALYLCASSPQRRRGSMDNEQFFGPGTRLTVL.

CDR3 DNA: TGTGCCAGCTCACCACCGGGACAGGGAGTCAATCAGCCCCAGCATTTT. It is translated as CASSPPGQGVNQPQHF. The genes are TRBV18 and TRBJ1-5; 9 positions match TRBD1. The ends lost 0 bases at V and 3 bases at J; junction bases unmatched: 3. The germline V gene has CDR1 KGHSH and CDR2 LQKENI. The length of the CDR3 is 16 residues.

This clonotype occurred a few times. This chain connects TRBV4-3 to TRBJ2-7; 7 bases agree with TRBD2. The trim removed 2 bases at V and 2 bases at J, leaving 9 bases unmatched. Germline V CDR1 and CDR2: LGHNA, YSLEER. This CDR3 has 16 residues. As DNA, the CDR3 is TGCGCCAGCAGCCAAAAATGGGGAGGGATGGCCTACGAGCAGTACTTC. This gives the protein CASSQKWGGMAYEQYF.

This clonotype was detected only a few times. This sequence joins TRBV6-2 or TRBV6-3 and TRBJ2-5; D perhaps matches TRBD2 (7 bases). Germline-derived CDR1 and CDR2 are MNHEY and SVGEGT. Deletions cut 2 bases from V and 2 bases from J, with 12 bases between. The CDR3 has 15 amino acids. CDR3 nucleotides: TGTGCCAGCAGTTACGCGGCGGGGGCTCAAGAGACCCAGTACTTC. This translates into CASSYAAGAQETQYF.

This clonotype was seen only a few times. The V call is TRBV6-6, the J call TRBJ2-4; D tentatively fits TRBD1 or TRBD2 (6 bases each). CDR3 length: 16 residues. V shed 5 bases and J shed 1 base, with 15 bases lying between them. Germline CDR1 reads MNHNY; CDR2 reads SVGAGI (reference sequence). CDR3 sequence (DNA): TGTGCCAGCAGTCTAAAGGGGGGCCTTGCCAAAAACATTCAGTACTTC. Translated: CASSLKGGLAKNIQYF.

The rearrangement uses TRBV28 and TRBJ2-3; D unclear. The length of the CDR3 is 14 residues. Germline values: CDR1 MDHEN, CDR2 SYDVKM. V lost 2 bases to trimming and J lost 6 bases, with 12 bases between them. CDR3 region: CASSLDLGMDTQYF. The CDR3 DNA reads TGTGCCAGCAGTTTAGACCTGGGGATGGATACGCAGTATTTT.

The chain joins TRBV12-3 or TRBV12-4 to TRBJ2-2, with 10 positions matching TRBD2. The V gene end was trimmed by 1 base and the J gene end by 8 bases; junction bases not matched to a gene: 4. The CDR3 loop spans 15 amino acids. This CDR3 reads CASSLGLAGAGELFF. For the CDR3, the DNA is TGTGCCAGCAGTTTAGGGCTAGCGGGGGCAGGGGAGCTGTTTTTT.

There are a few counts of this clonotype. The chain employs TRBV9 and TRBJ1-6; D unclear. The CDR3 covers 12 residues. V dropped 1 base and J dropped 8 bases, with 4 bases sitting between them. CDR1 and CDR2 from the germline V gene are SGDLS and YYNGEE. CDR3 coding DNA: TGTGCCAGCAGCGTATTGGATTCACCCCTCCACTTT. This translates into CASSVLDSPLHF.

The DNA for the CDR3 is TGCAGTGCTAGAGGTGAATGGGGGTCCTACGAGCAGTACTTC. This codes for CSARGEWGSYEQYF. V and J are TRBV20-1 and TRBJ2-7, with D tentatively TRBD1 or TRBD2 (5 bases each). Deletions cut 1 base from V and 1 base from J, with 11 bases between. Germline-derived CDR1 and CDR2 are DFQATT and SNEGSKA (reference sequence). The CDR3 extends over 14 amino acids.

The V call is TRBV7-9, the J call TRBJ2-7, with TRBD2 identical over 12 bases. Germline CDR1 is SEHNR and CDR2 is FQNEAQ (reference sequence). The CDR3 loop spans 14 amino acids. J was trimmed by 4 bases and V by 4 bases; bases with no gene match: 2. CDR3 sequence: CASSSSGGGYEQYF. As DNA, the CDR3 is TGTGCCAGCAGCTCTAGCGGGGGGGGTTACGAGCAGTACTTC.

This clonotype came up many times. This sequence joins TRBV28 and TRBJ1-1; a weak D match, TRBD1 (5 bases). The V gene lost 6 bases and the J gene lost 1 base, with 12 bases spanning the gap. Germline V CDR1 and CDR2: MDHEN, SYDVKM. This CDR3 region has 14 residues. The CDR3 nucleotides read TGTGCCAGCAGCGGGCACGGGGGGAACACTGAAGCTTTCTTT. This gives the protein CASSGHGGNTEAFF.

This clonotype was detected only a few times. The chain is built from TRBV7-2 and TRBJ2-5; 9 bases line up with TRBD1. V dropped 1 base and J dropped 4; count of bases not matched to a gene: 4. Per germline, CDR1 SGHTA and CDR2 FQGNSA. This CDR3 has 15 amino acids. The CDR3 sequence is CASSLGDRVGETQYF. CDR3 bases: TGTGCCAGCAGCTTAGGGGACAGGGTCGGAGAGACCCAGTACTTC.

The V call is TRBV4-1, the J call TRBJ2-1; D gene ambiguous. CDR1 is MGHRA, CDR2 YSYEKL, per germline. The V gene lost 1 base and the J gene lost 7 bases, with 11 bases spanning the gap. The CDR3 runs 14 residues. Here the CDR3 DNA reads TGCGCCAGCAGCCAAGCTTTGGTTGGGAATGAGCAGTTCTTC. Residues: CASSQALVGNEQFF.

As DNA, the CDR3 is TGTGCCAGCAGCTTTTCAGGACAGGACACGGGGACCCAGTACTTC. It translates to CASSFSGQDTGTQYF. The V gene is TRBV7-2, the J gene TRBJ2-5, with 7 bases identical to TRBD1. Germline V gives CDR1 SGHTA, CDR2 FQGNSA. The CDR3 has 15 residues. After removal of 3 bases from V and 7 bases from J, the junction contained 11 bases not matched to a gene.

The chain uses TRBV29-1 and TRBJ2-1, with 7 bases matching TRBD2. Germline V lookup: CDR1 SQVTM, CDR2 ANQGSEA. The CDR3 runs to 13 residues. The V segment lost 6 bases and the J segment 7 bases; nucleotides outside the gene matches: 9. Here the CDR3 DNA reads TGCAGCGTCGAGCGGGAATGGGGGAATGAGCAGTTCTTC. As protein: CSVEREWGNEQFF.

CDR3 in amino acids: CASTYSRGRHPPSSTDTQYF. Written as DNA, the CDR3 is TGTGCCAGCACCTACAGCAGAGGGCGACATCCACCCTCTAGCACAGATACGCAGTATTTT. This chain links TRBV12-3 or TRBV12-4 with TRBJ2-3; D might be TRBD2 (5 bases). This CDR3 spans 20 amino acids. Trimming cost V 7 bases and J 0 bases, with 29 bases left between them.

The rearrangement joins TRBV7-3 to TRBJ2-1; 7 positions match TRBD1. This CDR3 region has 16 residues. The ends lost 2 bases at V and 5 bases at J; junction bases unmatched: 9. CDR1 and CDR2 from the germline V gene are SGHTA and FQGTGA. CDR3 amino acids: CASSLWAGTVHNEQFF. CDR3 sequence (DNA): TGTGCCAGCAGCTTATGGGCCGGGACAGTCCACAATGAGCAGTTCTTC.

This rearrangement joins TRBV5-5 to TRBJ2-5; a weak D match, TRBD2 (5 bases). V dropped 4 bases and J dropped 2 bases, with 15 bases sitting between them. The CDR3 has 15 amino acids. Germline CDR1 reads SGHKS; CDR2 reads YYEKEE (reference sequence). The CDR3 spells CASSPIGLLQETQYF. Written as DNA, the CDR3 is TGTGCCAGCAGCCCGATAGGACTCTTACAAGAGACCCAGTACTTC. Drawing the rest from reference TRBV5-5 and TRBJ2-5, the complete variable domain is DAGVTQSPTHLIKTRGQQVTLRCSPISGHKSVSWYQQVLGQGPQFIFQYYEKEERGRGNFPDRFSARQFPNYSSELNVNALLLGDSALYLCASSPIGLLQETQYFGPGTRLLVL.